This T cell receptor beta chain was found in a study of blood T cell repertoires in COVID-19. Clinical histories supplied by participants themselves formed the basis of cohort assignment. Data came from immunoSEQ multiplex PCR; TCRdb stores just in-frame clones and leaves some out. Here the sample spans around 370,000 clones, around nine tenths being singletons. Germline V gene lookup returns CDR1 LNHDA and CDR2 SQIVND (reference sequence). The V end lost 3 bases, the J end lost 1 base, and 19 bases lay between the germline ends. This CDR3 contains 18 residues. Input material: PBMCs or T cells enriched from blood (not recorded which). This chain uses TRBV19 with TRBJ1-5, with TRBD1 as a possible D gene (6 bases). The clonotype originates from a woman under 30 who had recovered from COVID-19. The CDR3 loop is CASSMGQWGRRSNQPQHF. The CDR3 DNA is TGTGCCAGTAGTATGGGACAATGGGGTCGTAGGAGCAATCAGCCCCAGCATTTT.